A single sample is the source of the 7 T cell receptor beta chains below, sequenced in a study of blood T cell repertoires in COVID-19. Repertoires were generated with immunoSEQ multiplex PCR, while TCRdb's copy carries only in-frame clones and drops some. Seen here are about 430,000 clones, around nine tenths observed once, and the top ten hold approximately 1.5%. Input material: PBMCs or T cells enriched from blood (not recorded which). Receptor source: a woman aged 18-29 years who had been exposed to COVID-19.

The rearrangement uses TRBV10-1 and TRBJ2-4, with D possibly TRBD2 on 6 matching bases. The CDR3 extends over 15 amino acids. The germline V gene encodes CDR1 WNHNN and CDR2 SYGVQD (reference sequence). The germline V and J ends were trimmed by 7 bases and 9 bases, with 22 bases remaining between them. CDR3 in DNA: TGCGCCAGCACCCACCGGGACTCCTTTGGGGGCATTCAGTACTTC. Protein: CASTHRDSFGGIQYF.

Here the CDR3 DNA reads TGTGCCAGCACGCATCTGGGGGGCACCGGGGAGCTGTTTTTT. Residues: CASTHLGGTGELFF. J is TRBJ2-2 and V is TRBV7-2; possible D gene TRBD2, 6 bases. Trimming left V 7 bases short and J 4 bases short, with 13 bases between. The germline CDR1 and CDR2 sequences are SGHTA and FQGNSA. CDR3 length: 14 residues.

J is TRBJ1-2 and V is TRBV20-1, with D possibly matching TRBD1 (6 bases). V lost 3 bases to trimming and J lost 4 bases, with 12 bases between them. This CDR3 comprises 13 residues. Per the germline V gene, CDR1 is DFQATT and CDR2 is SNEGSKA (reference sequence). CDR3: CSASRQGIYGYTF. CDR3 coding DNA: TGCAGTGCTAGTCGGCAGGGGATCTATGGCTACACCTTC.

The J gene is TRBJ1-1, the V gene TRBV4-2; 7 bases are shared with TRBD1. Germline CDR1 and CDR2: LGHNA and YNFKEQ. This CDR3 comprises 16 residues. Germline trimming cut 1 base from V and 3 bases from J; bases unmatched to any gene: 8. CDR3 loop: CASSQGGGRGDTEAFF. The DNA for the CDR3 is TGTGCCAGCAGCCAAGGAGGGGGCAGGGGAGACACTGAAGCTTTCTTT.

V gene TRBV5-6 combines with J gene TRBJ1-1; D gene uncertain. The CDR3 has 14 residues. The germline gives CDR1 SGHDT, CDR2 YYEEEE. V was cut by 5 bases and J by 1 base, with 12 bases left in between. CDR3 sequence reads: CASSSLPGNTEAFF. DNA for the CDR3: TGTGCCAGCAGTTCCCTGCCGGGGAACACTGAAGCTTTCTTT.

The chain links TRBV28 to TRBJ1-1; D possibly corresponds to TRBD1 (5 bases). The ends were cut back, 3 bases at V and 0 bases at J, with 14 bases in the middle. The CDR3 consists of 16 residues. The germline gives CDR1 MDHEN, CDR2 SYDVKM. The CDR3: CASSFRFFRVNTEAFF. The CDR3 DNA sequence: TGTGCCAGCAGTTTTAGGTTCTTCAGGGTGAACACTGAAGCTTTCTTT.

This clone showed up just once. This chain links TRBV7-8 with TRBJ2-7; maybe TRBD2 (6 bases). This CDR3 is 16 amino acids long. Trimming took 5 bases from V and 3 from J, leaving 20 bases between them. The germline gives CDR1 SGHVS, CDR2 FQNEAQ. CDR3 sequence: CASSISGGDLSYEQYF. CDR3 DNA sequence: TGTGCCAGCAGCATCTCCGGAGGGGATTTGAGCTACGAGCAGTACTTC.